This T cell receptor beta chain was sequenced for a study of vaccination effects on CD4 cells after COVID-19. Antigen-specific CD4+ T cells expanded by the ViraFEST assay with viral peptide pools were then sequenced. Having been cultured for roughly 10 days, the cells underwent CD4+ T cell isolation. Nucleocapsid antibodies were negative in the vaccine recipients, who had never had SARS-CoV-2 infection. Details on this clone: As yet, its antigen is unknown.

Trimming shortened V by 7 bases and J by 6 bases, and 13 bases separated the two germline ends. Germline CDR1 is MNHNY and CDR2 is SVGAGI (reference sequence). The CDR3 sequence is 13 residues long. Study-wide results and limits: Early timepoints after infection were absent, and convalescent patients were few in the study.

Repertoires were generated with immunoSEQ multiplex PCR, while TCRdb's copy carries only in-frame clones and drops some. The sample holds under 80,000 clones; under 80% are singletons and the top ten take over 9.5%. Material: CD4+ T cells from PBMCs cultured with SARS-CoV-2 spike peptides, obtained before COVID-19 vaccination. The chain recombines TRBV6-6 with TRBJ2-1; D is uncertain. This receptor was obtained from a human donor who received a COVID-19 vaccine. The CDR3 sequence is CASNPSPFNEQFF. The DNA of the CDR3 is TGTGCCAGCAACCCCAGCCCGTTCAATGAGCAGTTCTTC.